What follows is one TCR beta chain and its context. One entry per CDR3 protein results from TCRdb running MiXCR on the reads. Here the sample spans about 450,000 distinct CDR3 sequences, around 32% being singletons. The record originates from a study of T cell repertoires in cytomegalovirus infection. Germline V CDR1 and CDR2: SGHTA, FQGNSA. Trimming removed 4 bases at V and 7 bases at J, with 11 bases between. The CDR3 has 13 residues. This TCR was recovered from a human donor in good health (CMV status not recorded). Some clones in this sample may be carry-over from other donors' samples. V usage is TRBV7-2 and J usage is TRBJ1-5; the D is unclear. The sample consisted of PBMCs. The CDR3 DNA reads TGTGCCAGCAGCTCACGGGGAGACCAGCCCCAGCATTTT. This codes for CASSSRGDQPQHF.